These 4 T cell receptor beta chains share one sample of origin, sequenced in a study of blood T cells in healthy people across ages. Using a J-beta primer mix together with a sample-barcoded 5' primer, a second PCR was run for roughly 7 to 11 cycles. Each CDR3 protein gets one entry after TCRdb re-called the 5' RACE reads with MiXCR. The data contain hundreds of thousands of distinct CDR3 sequences, roughly 20% of them seen just once; the ten biggest clones take up more than 3%. Sequenced: blood. The receptors were sampled from a man aged 65 to 85 in good health.

This clonotype was detected ten times or more. The CDR3 here is CASSPRFGVPGELFF. CDR3 nucleotide sequence: TGTGCCAGCAGCCCACGCTTCGGAGTCCCCGGGGAGCTGTTTTTT. This sequence joins TRBV14 and TRBJ2-2, with unresolved D. Germline-derived CDR1 and CDR2 are SGHDN and FVKESK. The CDR3 is 15 residues long. Between the trimmed V and J ends, which lost 4 bases and 6 bases, there was a span of 15 bases.

The rearrangement joins TRBV7-8 to TRBJ2-1, with TRBD2 identical over 12 bases. The CDR3 runs to 18 residues. V lost 4 bases and J lost 4; bases outside the gene matches: 11. CDR1 is SGHVS and CDR2 is FQNEAQ in the germline V gene. In DNA form, the CDR3 reads TGTGCCAGCAGCTCTAGCGGGAGGGATGGGGGGTCTTACAATGAGCAGTTCTTC. Translating gives CASSSSGRDGGSYNEQFF.

The chain carries TRBV28 and TRBJ2-1; D unresolved. The J call may be in error: the DNA end matches TRBJ2-5 better. CDR1 MDHEN and CDR2 SYDVKM come from the germline V gene. CDR3 length: 15 amino acids. CDR3 in DNA: TGTGCCAGCAGTTGGTTGGTAGCTTTGGAAGAGACCCAGTACTTC. Protein product: CASSWLVALEETQYF.

In this sample, this clonotype turned up many times. The chain uses TRBV3-1 and TRBJ2-1; perhaps TRBD2 as D (6 bases). The ends were cut back, 4 bases at V and 1 base at J, with 11 bases in the middle. Germline V CDR1 and CDR2: LGHDT, YNNKEL (reference sequence). This CDR3 has 15 residues. DNA for the CDR3: TGTGCCAGCAGCCCGGGACTGGATTCCTACAATGAGCAGTTCTTC. Protein product: CASSPGLDSYNEQFF.